Below are 25 T cell receptor beta chains sequenced from a single sample in a study of identical twins. In TCRdb, the 5' RACE reads were re-called with MiXCR into one record per CDR3 protein. Of roughly 230,000 distinct CDR3 sequences in the sample, approximately 8.6% were seen once. The same specimen was also included in a second study, on yellow fever vaccine responses in identical twins.

Sequenced sample: CD8+ T cells sorted from blood. These receptors were collected from a woman aged 18 to 35 in good health.

This clonotype was detected a few times. This chain joins TRBV24-1 and TRBJ2-6, with D possibly being TRBD1 (5 bases). The CDR3 sequence is 17 residues long. Deletions cut 4 bases from V and 3 bases from J, with 15 bases between. Germline assignment: CDR1 KGHDR and CDR2 SFDVKD. The DNA of the CDR3 is TGTGCCACCAGTGACCTGGCTTCGACAGATGGGGCCAACGTCCTGACTTTC. Translating gives CATSDLASTDGANVLTF.

The chain couples TRBV6-2 or TRBV6-3 to TRBJ2-3; D could derive from TRBD1 or TRBD2 (5 bases each). Trimming removed 0 bases at V and 4 bases at J, with 32 bases between. The germline V gene encodes CDR1 MNHEY and CDR2 SVGEGT. CDR3 length: 22 residues. The CDR3 bases are TGTGCCAGCAGTTACTCGCCGGACATCATCGGACCAAAGCGGTCTGATTCAGATACGCAGTATTTT. This encodes CASSYSPDIIGPKRSDSDTQYF.

V usage is TRBV20-1 and J usage is TRBJ2-5, with 9 bases matching TRBD1. CDR1 is DFQATT, CDR2 SNEGSKA, per germline (reference sequence). The J segment lost 5 bases and the V segment lost 6 bases, leaving 13 bases of the junction unmatched. The CDR3 has 15 residues. For the CDR3, the DNA is TGCAGTGCCGGGGCCTGGACAGGGGTTTTGGAGACCCAGTACTTC. Protein product: CSAGAWTGVLETQYF.

This clonotype appeared many times. The chain combines TRBV7-9 with TRBJ2-2; 9 bases line up with TRBD2. The germline CDR1 and CDR2 sequences are SEHNR and FQNEAQ (reference sequence). The CDR3 consists of 17 residues. V trimming: 6 bases; J trimming: 0 bases; junction bases outside the gene matches: 8. CDR3 residues: CASRLGGLATNTGELFF. CDR3 sequence (DNA): TGTGCCAGCAGGTTGGGCGGACTAGCGACGAACACCGGGGAGCTGTTTTTT.

This clonotype was seen ten or more times. The chain joins TRBV10-3 to TRBJ2-1, with D perhaps matching TRBD2 (6 bases). The germline V gene encodes CDR1 ENHRY and CDR2 SYGVKD. Trimming cost V 6 bases and J 6 bases, with 21 bases left between them. The CDR3 has 16 amino acids. The DNA of the CDR3 is TGTGCCATCAGCGGTTATTACCCGGGAGAAGGCAATGAGCAGTTCTTC. As protein: CAISGYYPGEGNEQFF.

This clonotype was recorded at least ten times. The rearrangement uses TRBV7-2 and TRBJ2-1; 11 positions agree with TRBD2. V lost 5 bases, J lost 4 bases, and 4 bases stayed unmatched. This CDR3 contains 15 residues. The germline CDR1 and CDR2 sequences are SGHTA and FQGNSA. DNA for the CDR3: TGTGCCAGCAGCCTCGGGACTAGCGGTTACAATGAGCAGTTCTTC. This encodes CASSLGTSGYNEQFF.

The V gene is TRBV6-5, the J gene TRBJ2-3; 9 bases match TRBD2. The junction had 5 bases not matched to a gene; V was cut back by 4 bases and J by 0 bases. The CDR3 runs 16 residues. Germline CDR1 reads MNHEY; CDR2 reads SVGAGI. The CDR3 loop is CASSFATSGSTDTQYF. For the CDR3, the DNA is TGTGCCAGCAGTTTCGCGACTAGCGGAAGCACAGATACGCAGTATTTT.

This clonotype was detected ten times or more. This chain joins TRBV7-2 and TRBJ1-5, with 10 bases lining up with TRBD1. Germline-derived CDR1 and CDR2 are SGHTA and FQGNSA. V lost 5 bases, J lost 5 bases, and 0 bases stayed unmatched. The CDR3 contains 13 residues. Written as DNA, the CDR3 is TGTGCCAGCAGCGGGACAGGGGATCAGCCCCAGCATTTT. Encoded protein: CASSGTGDQPQHF.

This clonotype was recorded at least ten times. The V gene is TRBV6-1, the J gene TRBJ2-3, with D unresolved. Germline V CDR1 and CDR2: MNHNS, SASEGT. The length of the CDR3 is 17 residues. The V end was cut by 5 bases, the J end by 2 bases, with 20 bases between. The CDR3 DNA reads as TGTGCCAGCAGTACCCCCACGGACGGGTCACTCACAGATACGCAGTATTTT. Protein: CASSTPTDGSLTDTQYF.

The table lists this clonotype with many counts. The chain has TRBV29-1 and TRBJ2-1; no clear D gene. CDR3 length equals 11 residues. Germline V lookup: CDR1 SQVTM, CDR2 ANQGSEA. V was cut by 6 bases and J by 4 bases, with 7 bases left in between. The DNA of the CDR3 is TGCAGCGTGAGAGAGTACAATGAGCAGTTCTTC. It specifies CSVREYNEQFF.

This clonotype showed up many times. The rearrangement links TRBV27 to TRBJ2-1; D is tentatively TRBD1 or TRBD2 (5 bases each). Germline V gene lookup returns CDR1 MNHEY and CDR2 SMNVEV (reference sequence). Trimming took off 5 bases at V and 2 bases at J, with 16 bases between the two ends. CDR3 length equals 16 residues. The CDR3, as DNA: TGTGCCAGCAGTCTCCTAGGGACGGGACCCTACAATGAGCAGTTCTTC. It yields the protein CASSLLGTGPYNEQFF.

The chain recombines TRBV5-5 with TRBJ2-7, with D tentatively TRBD2 (5 bases). The CDR3 is 14 residues long. Trimming cost V 3 bases and J 3 bases, with 13 bases left between them. From germline, CDR1 is SGHKS and CDR2 YYEKEE (reference sequence). The CDR3: CASSSGREDYEQYF. Here the CDR3 DNA reads TGTGCCAGCAGCTCAGGACGGGAAGACTACGAGCAGTACTTC. Complete variable domain (other parts from reference TRBV5-5 and TRBJ2-7): DAGVTQSPTHLIKTRGQQVTLRCSPISGHKSVSWYQQVLGQGPQFIFQYYEKEERGRGNFPDRFSARQFPNYSSELNVNALLLGDSALYLCASSSGREDYEQYFGPGTRLTVT.

Only a few counts were recorded for this clonotype. The V and J genes are TRBV6-2 or TRBV6-3 and TRBJ2-7; TRBD2 agrees at 15 bases. V gave up 0 bases and J gave up 4 bases; unmatched junction bases: 7. This CDR3 spans 18 amino acids. Germline loops: CDR1 MNHEY, CDR2 SVGEGT. The DNA of the CDR3 is TGTGCCAGCAGTTACTCGCCGGGACTAGCGGGAGGACTATACGAGCAGTACTTC. Translated: CASSYSPGLAGGLYEQYF.

This clonotype has a handful of counts. This rearrangement joins TRBV11-2 to TRBJ1-3; D is unresolved. Trimming pared 5 bases from V and 2 bases from J, leaving 13 bases between. Germline V gene sequence: CDR1 SGHAT, CDR2 FQNNGV. The CDR3 is 15 residues long. CDR3 DNA sequence: TGTGCCAGCAGCACCACAGCACCGCCTGGAAACACCATATATTTT. Translating gives CASSTTAPPGNTIYF.

This clonotype has only a few counts. The rearrangement links TRBV4-3 to TRBJ2-4; TRBD1 matches 7 bases. This CDR3 has 16 amino acids. Germline V lookup: CDR1 LGHNA, CDR2 YSLEER. The V gene end was trimmed by 0 bases and the J gene end by 1 base; junction bases not matched to a gene: 3. The CDR3 loop is CASSQDTGAAKNIQYF. The CDR3 DNA sequence: TGCGCCAGCAGCCAAGATACAGGGGCGGCCAAAAACATTCAGTACTTC.

This clonotype was seen a handful of times. This rearrangement joins TRBV29-1 to TRBJ2-6, with D possibly TRBD1 on 5 matching bases. Trimming cost V 7 bases and J 0 bases, with 13 bases left between them. The CDR3 consists of 15 residues. Germline CDR1 reads SQVTM; CDR2 reads ANQGSEA. The CDR3 sequence is CSAKTASSGANVLTF. The CDR3 DNA follows: TGCAGCGCCAAGACAGCTTCCTCTGGGGCCAACGTCCTGACTTTC.

This clonotype showed up many times. The chain joins TRBV27 to TRBJ2-1; the D gene is possibly TRBD1 (6 bases). The V gene lost 4 bases and the J gene lost 1 base, with 11 bases spanning the gap. Germline V CDR1 and CDR2: MNHEY, SMNVEV (reference sequence). The CDR3 sequence is 15 residues long. The chain's CDR3 is CASSSRDTSYNEQFF. The CDR3 bases are TGTGCCAGCAGTTCCAGGGACACATCCTACAATGAGCAGTTCTTC.

CDR3 loop: CASSPTGQFF. CDR3 nucleotide sequence: TGTGCCAGCAGCCCGACAGGGCAGTTCTTC. The V and J genes are TRBV9 and TRBJ2-1; TRBD1 might be the D (6 bases). The CDR3 has 10 amino acids. Trimming removed 4 bases from V and 12 bases from J, with 8 bases in between. The germline CDR1 and CDR2 sequences are SGDLS and YYNGEE.

The chain employs TRBV9 and TRBJ2-3; TRBD2 agrees at 11 bases. The CDR3 totals 16 residues. J gave up 3 bases and V 0 bases, and 3 bases lay outside the gene matches. From germline, CDR1 is SGDLS and CDR2 YYNGEE. CDR3 coding DNA: TGTGCCAGCAGCGTAGCGGCTAGCGGGAGGACAGATACGCAGTATTTT. Its translation: CASSVAASGRTDTQYF. The full variable domain, its missing parts supplied by reference TRBV9 and TRBJ2-3, is DSGVTQTPKHLITATGQRVTLRCSPRSGDLSVYWYQQSLDQGLQFLIQYYNGEERAKGNILERFSAQQFPDLHSELNLSSLELGDSALYFCASSVAASGRTDTQYFGPGTRLTVL.

This clonotype has at least ten counts. The chain links TRBV6-2 or TRBV6-3 to TRBJ2-1; 7 nucleotides agree with TRBD2. J gave up 4 bases and V 6 bases, and 9 bases lay outside the gene matches. The CDR3 has 15 residues. Germline assignment: CDR1 MNHEY and CDR2 SVGEGT. The CDR3 DNA reads TGTGCCAGCAGCTCACTAGCGCAAATATACAATGAGCAGTTCTTC. It encodes CASSSLAQIYNEQFF.

The chain combines TRBV4-1 with TRBJ2-2; D remains unclear. The germline CDR1 and CDR2 sequences are MGHRA and YSYEKL. V lost 5 bases, J lost 7 bases, and 17 bases lay in between. The CDR3 loop spans 15 amino acids. The DNA of the CDR3 is TGCGCCAGCAGCGCCCTCTTTCCGGGTATCGGGGAGCTGTTTTTT. It translates to CASSALFPGIGELFF.

The table lists this clonotype with a few counts. The chain recombines TRBV7-9 with TRBJ2-5, with 7 nucleotides matching TRBD2. V dropped 1 base and J dropped 1; count of bases not matched to a gene: 6. Looked up from germline, CDR1 is SEHNR and CDR2 is FQNEAQ (reference sequence). This CDR3 region has 16 residues. The CDR3 is CASSLGGGTLQETQYF. CDR3 in DNA: TGTGCCAGCAGCTTAGGGGGGGGGACTCTCCAAGAGACCCAGTACTTC.

The chain links TRBV29-1 to TRBJ2-1; D is uncertain. Trimming cost V 4 bases and J 2 bases, with 9 bases left between them. The germline V gene has CDR1 SQVTM and CDR2 ANQGSEA. This CDR3 has 13 residues. CDR3 residues: CSVAEVAYNEQFF. CDR3 DNA: TGCAGCGTTGCTGAGGTTGCCTACAATGAGCAGTTCTTC.

The chain links TRBV15 to TRBJ1-2, with a possible D match to TRBD1 (5 bases). From germline, CDR1 is LNHNV and CDR2 YYDKDF (reference sequence). CDR3 length: 18 amino acids. V was trimmed by 1 base and J by 0 bases, leaving 18 bases between them. The CDR3 DNA sequence: TGTGCCACCAGCAGAGCTTGGGACCAGGACCCTTCTAACTATGGCTACACCTTC. Protein product: CATSRAWDQDPSNYGYTF.

This clonotype was recorded at least ten times. The chain links TRBV28 to TRBJ2-2; tentatively, D is TRBD2 (6 bases). The V end lost 3 bases, the J end lost 6 bases, and 14 bases lay between the germline ends. The CDR3 is 15 residues long. The germline gives CDR1 MDHEN, CDR2 SYDVKM. CDR3 sequence (DNA): TGTGCCAGCAGTTTCGGAGGGTCGGACGCCGGGGAGCTGTTTTTT. Translating it yields CASSFGGSDAGELFF.